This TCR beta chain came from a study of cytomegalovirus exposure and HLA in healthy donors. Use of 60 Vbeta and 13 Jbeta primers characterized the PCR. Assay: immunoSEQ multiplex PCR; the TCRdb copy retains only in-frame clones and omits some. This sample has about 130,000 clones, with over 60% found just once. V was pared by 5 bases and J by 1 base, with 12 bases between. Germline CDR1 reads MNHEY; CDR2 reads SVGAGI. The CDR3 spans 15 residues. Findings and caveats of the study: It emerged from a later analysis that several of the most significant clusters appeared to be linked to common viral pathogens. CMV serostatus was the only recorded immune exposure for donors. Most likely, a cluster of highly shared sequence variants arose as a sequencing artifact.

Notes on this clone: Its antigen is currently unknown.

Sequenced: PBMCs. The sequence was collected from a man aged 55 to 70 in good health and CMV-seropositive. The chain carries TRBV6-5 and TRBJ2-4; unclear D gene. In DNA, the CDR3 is TGTGCCAGCAGTACATACGCTCTGGCCAAAAACATTCAGTACTTC. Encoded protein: CASSTYALAKNIQYF.